This T cell receptor beta chain was observed in a study of control samples from healthy donors and cancer patients. The table came from immunoSEQ multiplex PCR; TCRdb's copy has only in-frame clones and leaves some out. The sample yields about 140,000 clones, less than 90% seen once. Germline assignment: CDR1 SGHRS and CDR2 YFSETQ. The CDR3 has 16 residues. V lost 2 bases and J 1 base, leaving 13 bases between the germline ends. The genes are TRBV5-1 and TRBJ1-5, with D possibly matching TRBD1 (5 bases). This receptor was obtained from a woman aged 25 to 39 in good health. Sample: blood. CDR3 in DNA: TGCGCCAGCAGCTTTGGACCAGGGAACAGCAATCAGCCCCAGCATTTT. Encoded protein: CASSFGPGNSNQPQHF. The full variable domain, rest sourced from reference TRBV5-1 and TRBJ1-5, is KAGVTQTPRYLIKTRGQQVTLSCSPISGHRSVSWYQQTPGQGLQFLFEYFSETQRNKGNFPGRFSGRQFSNSRSEMNVSTLELGDSALYLCASSFGPGNSNQPQHFGDGTRLSIL.